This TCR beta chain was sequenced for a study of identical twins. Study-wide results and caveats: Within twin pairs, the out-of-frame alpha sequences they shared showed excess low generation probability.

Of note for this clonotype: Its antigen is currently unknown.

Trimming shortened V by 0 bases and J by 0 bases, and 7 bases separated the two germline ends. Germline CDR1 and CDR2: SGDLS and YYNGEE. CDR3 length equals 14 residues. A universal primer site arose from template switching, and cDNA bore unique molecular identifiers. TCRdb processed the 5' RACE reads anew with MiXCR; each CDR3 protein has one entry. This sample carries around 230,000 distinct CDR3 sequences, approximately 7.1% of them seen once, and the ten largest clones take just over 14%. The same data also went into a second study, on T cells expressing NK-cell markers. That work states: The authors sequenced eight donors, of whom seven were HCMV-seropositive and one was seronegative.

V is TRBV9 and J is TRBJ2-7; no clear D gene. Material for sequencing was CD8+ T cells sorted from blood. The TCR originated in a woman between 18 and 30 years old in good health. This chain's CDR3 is CASSVAGRSYEQYF. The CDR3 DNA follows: TGTGCCAGCAGCGTAGCTGGCCGCTCCTACGAGCAGTACTTC.